Listed below are T cell receptor beta chains from one sample, sequenced in a study of T cell responses to AZD1222 COVID-19 vaccine. The method was immunoSEQ multiplex PCR; TCRdb's version includes in-frame clones alone and lacks a portion of them. The repertoire holds some 96,000 clones, roughly nine tenths seen once, with approximately 2.5% in the top ten. This specimen consisted of peripheral blood, obtained on day 0 of AZD1222 vaccination. These receptors came from an adult in good health. The CDR3 runs from the conserved cysteine through the conserved F or W. D genes are given only for firm matches. A clone size is listed for some rows: how often the clone was seen (once, few, many), or a class if it is expanded.

NA NA TRBJ1-2 TRBV6-5 TGTGCCAGCAGTCCGGGCCTTCAAAATTATGACTACACCTTC CASSPGLQNYDYTF
NA NA TRBJ1-4 TRBV5-8 TGTGCCAGCAGCTTAACAGGAGATGCAACTAATGAAAAACTGTTTTTT CASSLTGDATNEKLFF
NA NA TRBJ2-7 TRBV5-6 TGTGCCAGCAGCTCACAGGGTTACGAGCAGTACTTC CASSSQGYEQYF
NA NA TRBJ1-2 TRBV4-1 TGCGCCAGCAGCCATCCTCACCGGGGAGACCCCTATAACTATGGCTACACCTTC CASSHPHRGDPYNYGYTF
NA once TRBJ1-4 TRBV9 TGTGCCAGCAGCGTAGCGTGGGGTTTTAATGAAAAACTGTTTTTT CASSVAWGFNEKLFF
NA NA TRBJ1-1 TRBV6-5 TGTGCCAGCAGTTCTCTTAGTAACCGTTACACTGAAGCTTTCTTT CASSSLSNRYTEAFF
TRBD2 NA TRBJ2-1 TRBV7-2 TGTGCCAGCAGCTTAGTTAGCGGGGATTACTACAATGAGCAGTTCTTC CASSLVSGDYYNEQFF
NA NA TRBJ2-7 TRBV10-3 TGTGCCATCAGTCCCGGGACTCCTCTCCTCAGCTACTTC CAISPGTPLLSYF
TRBD1 NA TRBJ1-2 TRBV5-1 TGCGCCAGCAGCTTGGATGCCAGGGGGAGGGATGGCTACACCTTC CASSLDARGRDGYTF
NA NA TRBJ2-1 TRBV15 TGTGCCACCAGCAGAGATCGCGGTCGGGCCTCCCACAATGAGCAGTTCTTC CATSRDRGRASHNEQFF
NA NA TRBJ2-1 TRBV7-9 TGTGCCAGCAGCTTAGCAGGGTTTTCGGACAATGAGCAGTTCTTC CASSLAGFSDNEQFF
TRBD2 NA TRBJ2-5 TRBV4-2 TGTGCCAGCAGCCAATCTAGCGGGAGTAAAGAGACCCAGTACTTC CASSQSSGSKETQYF
NA NA TRBJ2-7 TRBV19 TGTGCCAGTAGTCCCTTGGTAGGGGAAGAGCAGTACTTC CASSPLVGEEQYF
TRBD1 NA TRBJ2-2 TRBV30 TGTGCCTGGAGTCGGGACAGGGGTTCCGGGGAGCTGTTTTTT CAWSRDRGSGELFF
TRBD2 NA TRBJ2-3 TRBV5-6 TGTGCCAGCAGCCACTCTAGCGGGAGGGGGGCTACGCAGTATTTT CASSHSSGRGATQYF
NA NA TRBJ2-6 TRBV15 TGTGCCACCAGCAGAGAAGGGTCTGGGGCCAACGTCCTGACTTTC CATSREGSGANVLTF
NA once TRBJ2-1 TRBV30 TGTGCCTGGAGTCGACAGCCAAATGAGCAGTTCTTC CAWSRQPNEQFF
NA NA TRBJ2-5 TRBV5-6 TGTGCCAGCAGCTGGCGTTACAGGGTCGTTGAAGAGACCCAGTACTTC CASSWRYRVVEETQYF
TRBD1 NA TRBJ1-2 TRBV11-2 TGTGCCAGCAGCCCGACAGGGGTCTATGGCTACACCTTC CASSPTGVYGYTF
NA NA TRBJ1-2 TRBV13 TGTGCCAGCAGCAATACACGATCGGACGGCTACACCTTC CASSNTRSDGYTF
TRBD2 once TRBJ2-3 TRBV2 TGTGCCAGCAGTGCGACTAGCGGGAGCCCAGATACGCAGTATTTT CASSATSGSPDTQYF
NA NA TRBJ2-5 TRBV7-9 TGTGCCAGCAGCTTAGGTCTCGTCGGACCGGTAGACTTC CASSLGLVGPVDF
NA NA TRBJ2-7 TRBV28 TGTGCCAGCAGTAGGAGGGGTTACGAGCAGTACTTC CASSRRGYEQYF
NA NA TRBJ1-4 TRBV7-9 TGTGCCAGCAGCCGCCCGCAGGGTAATGAAAAACTGTTTTTT CASSRPQGNEKLFF
NA once TRBJ2-5 TRBV5-1 TGCGCCAGCAGCTTGGTTCCAGGGTCGGTGGACCAGTACTTC CASSLVPGSVDQYF
NA few TRBJ2-3 TRBV9 TGTGCCAGCAGCCCCACTAGCTCCAGCACAGATACGCAGTATTTT CASSPTSSSTDTQYF
NA NA TRBJ2-7 TRBV4-2 TGTGCCAGCAGCCAAGAGCTACACTACGAGCAGTACTTC CASSQELHYEQYF
NA NA TRBJ2-3 TRBV3-1/TRBV3-2 TGTGCCAGCAGCCAACTTATAAAGTCGGCGCAGTATTTT CASSQLIKSAQYF
NA NA TRBJ2-1 TRBV10-3 TGTGCCATCAGCGAGCGTAGGTATGAGCAGTTCTTC CAISERRYEQFF
TRBD2 NA TRBJ2-3 TRBV9 TGTGCCAGCAGCCCTTTTGCGGGGGAGACAGATACGCAGTATTTT CASSPFAGETDTQYF
NA NA TRBJ1-2 TRBV7-3 TGTGCCAGCAGCTTATCGAAAGGCTATGGCTACACCTTC CASSLSKGYGYTF
NA NA TRBJ1-5 TRBV20-1 TGCAGTGCTAGTCCCTGGGGGGAAGGGAGCAATCAGCCCCAGCATTTT CSASPWGEGSNQPQHF
TRBD2 once TRBJ2-1 TRBV29-1 TGCAGCGTTGAAGTCGGTGCGGGGGATGAGCAGTTCTTC CSVEVGAGDEQFF
NA NA TRBJ1-2 TRBV9 TGTGCCAGCAGCGTAGAGGCCACGATTAACTATGGCTACACCTTC CASSVEATINYGYTF
NA NA TRBJ2-7 TRBV21-1 TGTGCCAGCAGCAAAGTCCCCTGGGATAACGAGCAGTACTTC CASSKVPWDNEQYF
TRBD1 NA TRBJ1-6 TRBV3-1/TRBV3-2 TGTGCCAGCAGCCAGACAGGGGGCTATAATTCACCCCTCCACTTT CASSQTGGYNSPLHF
TRBD1 few TRBJ1-2 TRBV2 TGTGCCTTGGGAGGGGGCGAGGTGTATGGCTACACCTTC CALGGGEVYGYTF
NA NA TRBJ1-2 TRBV15 TGTGCCACCAGCAGAGATAGGAATGGCTACACCTTC CATSRDRNGYTF
NA once TRBJ1-2 TRBV12-3/TRBV12-4 TGTGCCAGCATTGGACAGTCTTCCTATGGCTACACCTTC CASIGQSSYGYTF
NA NA TRBJ1-1 TRBV2 TGTGCCAGCAATAAACGACAGGTTTGGGACACTGAAGCTTTCTTT CASNKRQVWDTEAFF
NA few TRBJ2-7 TRBV11-2 TGTGCCAGCAGCCGGGACGGGGGATCTTACGAGCAGTACTTC CASSRDGGSYEQYF
TRBD1 NA TRBJ1-6 TRBV30 TGTGCCTGGACCCGGACAGGGGATAATTCACCCCTCCACTTT CAWTRTGDNSPLHF
TRBD1 NA TRBJ2-1 TRBV5-1 TGCGCCAGCAGCCGACCGACAGGGGCGGATGAGCAGTTCTTC CASSRPTGADEQFF
NA NA TRBJ2-1 TRBV19 TGTGCCAGTAGTAGGGATAGCGGCTCTGAATTTAATGAGCAGTTCTTC CASSRDSGSEFNEQFF
NA NA TRBJ1-5 TRBV4-3 TGCGCCAGCAGCCTCCACCCGGGGCAGCCCCAGCATTTT CASSLHPGQPQHF